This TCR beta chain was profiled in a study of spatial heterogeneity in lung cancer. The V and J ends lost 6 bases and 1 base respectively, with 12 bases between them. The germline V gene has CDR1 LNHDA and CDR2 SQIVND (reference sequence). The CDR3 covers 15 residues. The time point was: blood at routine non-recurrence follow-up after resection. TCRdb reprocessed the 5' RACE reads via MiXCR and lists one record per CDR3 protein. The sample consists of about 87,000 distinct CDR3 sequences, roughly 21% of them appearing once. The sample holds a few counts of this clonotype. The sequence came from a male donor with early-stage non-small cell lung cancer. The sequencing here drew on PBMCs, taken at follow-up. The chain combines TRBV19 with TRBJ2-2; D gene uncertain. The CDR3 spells CASSTDPRNTGELFF. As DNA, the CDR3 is TGTGCCAGTAGCACGGACCCTAGGAACACCGGGGAGCTGTTTTTT.